The rows below give T cell receptor beta chains drawn from one sample of a study of glioma-infiltrating T cells. TCRdb independently ran MiXCR on the multiplex PCR reads; one entry per CDR3 protein. The table records a few hundred thousand distinct CDR3 sequences, more than 35% of them present only once. Sequenced: glioma tissue, nonneoplastic brain tissue, or PBMCs (not recorded which). The receptors originated from a human donor with low-grade glioma or glioblastoma, undergoing nonglioma brain surgery, or in good health (not recorded which). The CDR3 runs from the conserved cysteine through the conserved F or W. D genes are given only for firm matches. Clone sizes are given selectively: once, few, many, or a class where the clone is expanded.

clone_size d_call j_call v_call cdr3_aa cdr3_nt
NA NA TRBJ1-6 TRBV5-4 CASSPDSSGDSPLHF TGTGCCAGCAGCCCGGACAGTTCAGGGGATTCACCCCTCCACTTT
NA TRBD1 TRBJ1-6 TRBV7-2 CARSPGTAMNSPLHF TGTGCCAGAAGCCCTGGGACAGCAATGAATTCACCCCTCCACTTT
NA NA TRBJ2-5 TRBV28 CARSLEASQETQYF TGTGCCAGAAGTTTGGAGGCGTCCCAAGAGACCCAGTACTTC
many TRBD2 TRBJ2-1 TRBV20-1 CSAAGRGFYNEQFF TGCAGTGCAGCGGGGAGGGGATTCTACAATGAGCAGTTCTTC
NA NA TRBJ2-7 TRBV7-2 CPSRYRVISYEQYF TGCCCCAGTCGGTACAGGGTAATCTCCTACGAGCAGTACTTC
NA NA TRBJ2-7 TRBV10-3 CAITENPGLRYEQYF TGTGCCATCACTGAGAACCCGGGACTCCGCTACGAGCAGTACTTC
many TRBD1 TRBJ2-1 TRBV15 CATSRDSGGWDEQFF TGTGCCACCAGCAGAGATTCAGGGGGCTGGGATGAGCAGTTCTTC
NA NA TRBJ1-1 TRBV20-1 CSATGDTTNTEAFF TGCAGTGCTACGGGCGACACAACGAACACTGAAGCTTTCTTT
few TRBD2 TRBJ2-5 TRBV29-1 CSGSLSGKETQYF TGCAGCGGGTCTCTTAGCGGGAAGGAGACCCAGTACTTC
NA NA TRBJ1-5 TRBV3-1 CASSQDHAGGQPQHF TGTGCCAGCAGCCAAGATCACGCGGGGGGACAGCCCCAGCATTTT
few NA TRBJ2-5 TRBV7-2 CASSLAAPTQETQYF TGTGCCAGCAGCTTAGCGGCCCCCACCCAAGAGACCCAGTACTTC
many NA TRBJ2-7 TRBV27 CASSLGESSYEQYF TGTGCCAGCAGTTTGGGGGAAAGCTCCTACGAGCAGTACTTC
NA NA TRBJ2-1 TRBV4-2 CACSQGGSPYNEQFF TGTGCCTGCAGCCAAGGGGGGTCCCCCTACAATGAGCAGTTCTTC
NA TRBD2 TRBJ2-7 TRBV6-2/TRBV6-3 CASSLSLAGPNYEQYF TGTGCCAGCAGCTTATCACTAGCGGGTCCGAACTACGAGCAGTACTTC
NA TRBD1 TRBJ2-1 TRBV19 CASQDRGQTVEQFF TGTGCCAGCCAGGACAGGGGGCAGACAGTGGAGCAGTTCTTC
few TRBD2 TRBJ2-1 TRBV3-1 CASSPPSGIMGNEQFF TGTGCCAGCAGCCCCCCTAGCGGGATAATGGGAAATGAGCAGTTCTTC
few TRBD1 TRBJ2-7 TRBV7-2 CASSFPRDRDTYEQYF TGTGCCAGCAGCTTCCCCCGGGACAGGGACACCTACGAGCAGTACTTC
NA NA TRBJ2-4 TRBV4-1 CASSQAQVQSLAKNIQYF TGCGCCAGCAGCCAAGCCCAGGTCCAATCTTTAGCCAAAAACATTCAGTACTTC
NA TRBD1 TRBJ2-2 TRBV19 CASSSGQAITGELFF TGTGCCAGTAGTTCAGGACAGGCGATCACCGGGGAGCTGTTTTTT
NA NA TRBJ1-5 TRBV12-3/TRBV12-4 CASSLEALGGQPQHF TGTGCCAGCAGTTTAGAGGCTCTTGGGGGTCAGCCCCAGCATTTT
many NA TRBJ2-5 TRBV6-1 CASSSGIGGTQYF TGTGCCAGCAGTTCCGGGATCGGAGGGACCCAGTACTTC
NA TRBD2 TRBJ2-1 TRBV2 CASSVGSSGRPINEQFF TGTGCCAGCAGTGTCGGGTCGAGCGGGAGGCCCATCAATGAGCAGTTCTTC
NA TRBD2 TRBJ2-7 TRBV4-2 CASSQDPTSGSYEQYF TGTGCCAGCAGCCAGGATCCCACTAGCGGGAGCTACGAGCAGTACTTC
NA TRBD1 TRBJ2-7 TRBV28 CASSLTGRFGTGGSEQYF TGTGCCAGCAGTTTAACTGGGCGATTTGGGACAGGGGGTTCCGAGCAGTACTTC
once TRBD1 TRBJ1-3 TRBV5-1 CASSIGQGQGRNTIYF TGCGCCAGCAGCATCGGACAGGGCCAAGGAAGAAACACCATATATTTT
many NA TRBJ1-1 TRBV27 CASSLYAGAEAFF TGTGCCAGCAGTTTGTATGCAGGAGCTGAAGCTTTCTTT
few NA TRBJ1-5 TRBV28 CASSLQRALSNQPQHF TGTGCCAGCAGTTTGCAGAGGGCCCTTAGCAATCAGCCCCAGCATTTT
few NA TRBJ2-3 TRBV7-9 CASSSRLTSTDTQYF TGTGCCAGCAGCTCTAGACTAACTAGCACAGATACGCAGTATTTT
once NA TRBJ1-1 TRBV28 CATKQSRPLNTEAFF TGTGCCACCAAACAGAGTAGACCTTTGAACACTGAAGCTTTCTTT
many NA TRBJ1-1 TRBV7-9 CASSLLPGLLEAFF TGTGCCAGCAGCCTACTACCGGGCCTTCTTGAAGCTTTCTTT
NA NA TRBJ2-5 TRBV29-1 CSSSLGETQYF TGCAGCTCCTCACTTGGGGAGACCCAGTACTTC
many NA TRBJ1-2 TRBV25-1 CASRAVTDPNYGYTF TGTGCCAGCAGGGCGGTAACGGATCCTAACTATGGCTACACCTTC
once NA TRBJ1-1 TRBV18 CASSAGQRMNTEAFF TGTGCCAGCTCAGCCGGACAGCGAATGAACACTGAAGCTTTCTTT
once TRBD1 TRBJ1-2 TRBV4-1 CASSQDIGGGRNYGYTF TGCGCCAGCAGCCAAGATATAGGAGGGGGCCGTAACTATGGCTACACCTTC
NA NA TRBJ1-6 TRBV2 CASSPVSPLHF TGTGCCAGCAGCCCAGTTTCACCCCTCCACTTT
few NA TRBJ2-1 TRBV5-1 CASSPDRGVYNEQFF TGCGCCAGCAGCCCGGACAGAGGGGTTTACAATGAGCAGTTCTTC
few NA TRBJ2-7 TRBV5-1 CASSKVTNSYEQYF TGCGCCAGCAGTAAGGTCACAAACTCCTACGAGCAGTACTTC
NA NA TRBJ2-5 TRBV19 CASSGETQYF TGTGCCAGTAGTGGGGAGACCCAGTACTTC